This T cell receptor (beta chain) emerged from a study of cytomegalovirus exposure and HLA in healthy donors. Regarding the study as a whole: In a later analysis, common viral pathogens appeared linked to several of the most significant clusters. In an earlier analysis, productive rearrangement rates for most beta V segments clustered near 87% or 30%.

This clone was counted only a few times. What it binds is unknown. In germline, CDR1 is LNHDA, CDR2 SQIVND (reference sequence). The CDR3 is 14 residues long. V lost 8 bases to trimming and J lost 2 bases; unmatched junction nucleotides: 8. PCR primers comprised 60 Vbeta and 13 Jbeta primers. The protocol was immunoSEQ multiplex PCR, while the TCRdb copy is restricted to in-frame clones and leaves out a portion. The data show tens of thousands of clones, around 52% seen once. The sample comprised PBMCs. The chain uses TRBV19 and TRBJ1-2, with 7 bases that match TRBD1. The receptor comes from a human donor in good health. CDR3 bases: TGTGCCAGTCGCCAGGCCAGGGGGAACTATGGCTACACCTTC. Translation: CASRQARGNYGYTF. Based on the CDR3 plus reference TRBV19 and TRBJ1-2, the full variable domain is DGGITQSPKYLFRKEGQNVTLSCEQNLNHDAMYWYRQDPGQGLRLIYYSQIVNDFQKGDIAEGYSVSREKKESFPLTVTSAQKNPTAFYLCASRQARGNYGYTFGSGTRLTVV.